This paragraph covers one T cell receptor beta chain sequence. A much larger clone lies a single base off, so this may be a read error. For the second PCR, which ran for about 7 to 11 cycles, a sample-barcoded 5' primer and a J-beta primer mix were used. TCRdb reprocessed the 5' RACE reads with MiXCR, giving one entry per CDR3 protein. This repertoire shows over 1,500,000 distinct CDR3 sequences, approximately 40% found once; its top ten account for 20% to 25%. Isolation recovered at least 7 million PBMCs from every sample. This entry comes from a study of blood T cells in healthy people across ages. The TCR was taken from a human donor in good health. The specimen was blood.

The CDR3 nucleotides read TGTGCCAGCAGCGCGGCGGAGATTTGTGGCTACACCTTC. This gives the protein CASSAAEICGYTF. V and J are TRBV7-9 and TRBJ1-2, with D unclear. Germline CDR1 is SEHNR and CDR2 is FQNEAQ (reference sequence). The CDR3 consists of 13 residues. Trimming pared 5 bases from V and 7 bases from J, leaving 14 bases between.